Shown below are 8 T cell receptor beta chains from a single sample sequenced in a study of post-analysis software for immune sequencing data. Notes on the study in general: Included in a set of several TRBV segments more frequent in patients than controls were TRBV5-6, TRBV5-1 and TRBV20-1.

The antigens of these receptors remain unknown. Built from TCR beta cDNA, the libraries had unique molecular identifiers in them. TCRdb re-derived calls from the PCR reads in MiXCR, one entry per CDR3 protein. The table lists roughly 410,000 distinct CDR3 sequences, around 33% of them singletons. Specimen: blood. These receptor sequences come from a girl under 18 with multiple sclerosis.

The sample holds a few counts of this clonotype. V and J are TRBV7-2 and TRBJ1-2, with D possibly TRBD1 on 5 matching bases. CDR3 size: 16 residues. Germline CDR1 and CDR2: SGHTA and FQGNSA. Trimming stripped 6 bases from V and 1 base from J, with 18 bases between. DNA for the CDR3: TGTGCCAGCAGTCCTTACGCGGGGGAGGATAACTATGGCTACACCTTC. Translating it yields CASSPYAGEDNYGYTF.

The chain is built from TRBV6-2 or TRBV6-3 and TRBJ1-6; 9 bases map to TRBD1. This CDR3 is 14 amino acids long. With 7 bases clipped from V and 6 bases from J, the junction kept 4 bases outside the gene matches. Germline CDR1 and CDR2: MNHEY and SVGEGT. This CDR3 is CASTWGQGNSPLHF. For the CDR3, the DNA is TGTGCCAGCACTTGGGGACAGGGTAATTCACCCCTCCACTTT.

This chain links TRBV29-1 with TRBJ1-5; no clear D. This CDR3 is built from 13 residues. Trimming cost V 1 base and J 7 bases, with 11 bases left between them. Germline CDR1 SQVTM, CDR2 ANQGSEA. The DNA of the CDR3 is TGCAGCGTTGAAGTGGGAGTGAACCAGCCCCAGCATTTT. Its protein is CSVEVGVNQPQHF. Together with reference TRBV29-1 and TRBJ1-5, the CDR3 gives the full variable domain: SAVISQKPSRDICQRGTSLTIQCQVDSQVTMMFWYRQQPGQSLTLIATANQGSEATYESGFVIDKFPISRPNLTFSTLTVSNMSPEDSSIYLCSVEVGVNQPQHFGDGTRLSIL.

J is TRBJ2-7 and V is TRBV5-1; D possibly corresponds to TRBD2 (6 bases). The J call may be incorrect, as the DNA end agrees better with TRBJ2-5. The CDR3 is made up of 15 amino acids. Per the germline V gene, CDR1 is SGHRS and CDR2 is YFSETQ. DNA for the CDR3: TGCGCCAGCAGCTTTAGGGGAGGACAACAAGAGACCCAGTACTTC. Translating gives CASSFRGGQQETQYF.

This sequence joins TRBV24-1 and TRBJ2-5; 8 bases are shared with TRBD1. The CDR3 totals 15 residues. Looked up from germline, CDR1 is KGHDR and CDR2 is SFDVKD. V trimming: 0 bases; J trimming: 2 bases; junction bases outside the gene matches: 1. CDR3: CATSDLQGAQETQYF. The CDR3, as DNA: TGTGCCACCAGTGATTTGCAGGGGGCACAAGAGACCCAGTACTTC.

This chain connects TRBV10-3 to TRBJ1-1, with 9 positions matching TRBD1. With 10 bases clipped from V and 4 bases from J, the junction kept 10 bases outside the gene matches. Germline lookup yields CDR1 ENHRY and CDR2 SYGVKD. The CDR3 is made up of 14 amino acids. As DNA, the CDR3 is TGTGCCACAAAACGGACAGGGGATAGCACTGAAGCTTTCTTT. This gives the protein CATKRTGDSTEAFF.

This chain links TRBV7-3 with TRBJ1-2; 9 bases fit TRBD1. This CDR3 has 17 residues. Unmatched junction bases numbered 7, after V lost 0 bases and J lost 2 bases. CDR1 is SGHTA, CDR2 FQGTGA, per germline. For the CDR3, the DNA is TGTGCCAGCAGCTTAACAGGAGGGACAGGGCTAAACTATGGCTACACCTTC. It encodes CASSLTGGTGLNYGYTF.

This chain joins TRBV29-1 and TRBJ2-4; no reliable D call. This CDR3 is built from 13 residues. Per germline, CDR1 SQVTM and CDR2 ANQGSEA. The V end was cut by 2 bases, the J end by 3 bases, with 8 bases between. The CDR3 coding sequence is TGCAGCGTTGAATGGACGGACAAAAACATTCAGTACTTC. Its protein product is CSVEWTDKNIQYF.